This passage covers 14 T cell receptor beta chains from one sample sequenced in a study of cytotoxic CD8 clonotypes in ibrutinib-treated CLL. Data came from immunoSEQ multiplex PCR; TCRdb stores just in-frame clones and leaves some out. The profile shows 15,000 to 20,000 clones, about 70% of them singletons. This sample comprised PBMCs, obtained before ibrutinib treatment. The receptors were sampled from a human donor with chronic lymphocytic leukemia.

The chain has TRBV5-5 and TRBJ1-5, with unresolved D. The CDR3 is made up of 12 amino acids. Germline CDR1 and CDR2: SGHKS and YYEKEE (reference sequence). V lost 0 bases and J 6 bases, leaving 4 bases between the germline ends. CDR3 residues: CASSLEGQPQHF. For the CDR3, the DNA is TGTGCCAGCAGCTTGGAAGGTCAGCCCCAGCATTTT.

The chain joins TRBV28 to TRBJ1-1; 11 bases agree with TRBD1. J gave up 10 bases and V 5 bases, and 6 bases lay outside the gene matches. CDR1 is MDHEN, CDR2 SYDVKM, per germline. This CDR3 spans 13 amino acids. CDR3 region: CASSIGTGGLAFF. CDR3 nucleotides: TGTGCCAGCAGTATCGGGACAGGGGGTTTAGCTTTCTTT.

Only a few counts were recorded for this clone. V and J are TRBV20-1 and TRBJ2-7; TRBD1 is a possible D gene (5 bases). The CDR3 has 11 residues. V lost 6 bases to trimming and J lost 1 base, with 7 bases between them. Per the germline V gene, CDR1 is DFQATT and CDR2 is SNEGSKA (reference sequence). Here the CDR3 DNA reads TGCAGTGCGGACAAATCCTACGAGCAGTACTTC. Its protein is CSADKSYEQYF.

The CDR3 spells CASSLEIGTGAGNSPLHF. The DNA for the CDR3 is TGTGCCAGCAGCTTAGAAATCGGGACAGGGGCGGGTAATTCACCCCTCCACTTT. The chain joins TRBV7-2 to TRBJ1-6, with 10 bases fitting TRBD1. The germline CDR1 and CDR2 sequences are SGHTA and FQGNSA. The CDR3 sequence is 18 residues long. V shed 1 base, J shed 6 bases, and the junction held 9 bases outside the gene matches. The entire variable domain, with the rest obtained from reference TRBV7-2 and TRBJ1-6, is as follows: GAGVSQSPSNKVTEKGKDVELRCDPISGHTALYWYRQSLGQGLEFLIYFQGNSAPDKSGLPSDRFSAERTGGSVSTLTIQRTQQEDSAVYLCASSLEIGTGAGNSPLHFGNGTRLTVT.

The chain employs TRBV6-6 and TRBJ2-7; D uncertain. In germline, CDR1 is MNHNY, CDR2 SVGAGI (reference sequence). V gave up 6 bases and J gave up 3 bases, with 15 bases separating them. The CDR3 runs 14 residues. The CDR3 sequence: CASSPGLKIYEQYF. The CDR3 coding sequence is TGTGCCAGCAGCCCCGGCCTAAAGATCTACGAGCAGTACTTC.

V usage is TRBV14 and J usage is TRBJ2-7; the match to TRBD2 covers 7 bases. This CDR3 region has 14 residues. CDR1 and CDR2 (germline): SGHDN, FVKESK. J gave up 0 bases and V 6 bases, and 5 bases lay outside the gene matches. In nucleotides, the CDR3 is TGTGCCAGCAGAGCGGGGACCGACTCCTACGAGCAGTACTTC. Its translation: CASRAGTDSYEQYF.

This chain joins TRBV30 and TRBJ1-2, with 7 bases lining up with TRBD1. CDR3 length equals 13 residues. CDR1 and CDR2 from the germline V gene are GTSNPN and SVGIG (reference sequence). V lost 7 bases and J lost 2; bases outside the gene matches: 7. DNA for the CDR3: TGTGCCTACCCGAAACAGGGGAACTATGGCTACACCTTC. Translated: CAYPKQGNYGYTF.

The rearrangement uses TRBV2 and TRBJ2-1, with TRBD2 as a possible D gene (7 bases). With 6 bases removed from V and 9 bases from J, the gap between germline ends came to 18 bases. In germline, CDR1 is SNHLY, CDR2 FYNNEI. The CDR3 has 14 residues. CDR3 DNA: TGTGCCAGCAGCGAACGGCGGGGGACAAGTGAGCAGTTCTTC. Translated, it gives CASSERRGTSEQFF. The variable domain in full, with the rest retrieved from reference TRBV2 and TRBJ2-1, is EPEVTQTPSHQVTQMGQEVILRCVPISNHLYFYWYRQILGQKVEFLVSFYNNEISEKSEIFDDQFSVERPDGSNFTLKIRSTKLEDSAMYFCASSERRGTSEQFFGPGTRLTVL.

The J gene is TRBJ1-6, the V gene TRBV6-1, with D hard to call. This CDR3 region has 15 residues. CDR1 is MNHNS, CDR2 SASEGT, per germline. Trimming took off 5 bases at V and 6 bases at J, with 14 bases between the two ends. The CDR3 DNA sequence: TGTGCCAGCAGTCCCCGGCCGTGGGGTAATTCACCCCTCCACTTT. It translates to CASSPRPWGNSPLHF.

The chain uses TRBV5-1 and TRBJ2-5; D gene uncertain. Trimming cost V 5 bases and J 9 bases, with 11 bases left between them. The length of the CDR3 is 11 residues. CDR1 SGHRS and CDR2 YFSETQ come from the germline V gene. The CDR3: CASRDAEAQYF. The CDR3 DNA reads TGCGCCAGCAGGGATGCTGAGGCCCAGTACTTC.

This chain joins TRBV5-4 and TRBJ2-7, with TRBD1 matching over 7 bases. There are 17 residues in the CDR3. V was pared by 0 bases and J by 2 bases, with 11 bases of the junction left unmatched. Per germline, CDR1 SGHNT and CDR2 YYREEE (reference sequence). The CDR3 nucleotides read TGTGCCAGCAGCTTGGCCTTGGGACAGACCATCACCTACGAGCAGTACTTC. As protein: CASSLALGQTITYEQYF.

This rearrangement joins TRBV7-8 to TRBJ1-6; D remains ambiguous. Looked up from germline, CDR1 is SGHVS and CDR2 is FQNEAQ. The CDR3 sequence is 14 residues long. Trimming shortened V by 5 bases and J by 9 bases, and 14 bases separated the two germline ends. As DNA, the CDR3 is TGTGCCAGCAGCCCCGTGCGAGCGGTTTCACCCCTCCACTTT. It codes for CASSPVRAVSPLHF.

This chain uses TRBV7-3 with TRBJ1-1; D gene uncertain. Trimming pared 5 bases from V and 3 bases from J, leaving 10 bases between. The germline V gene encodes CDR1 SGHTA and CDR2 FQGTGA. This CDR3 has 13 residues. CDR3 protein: CASSPAGYTEAFF. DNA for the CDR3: TGTGCCAGCAGCCCCGCGGGTTACACTGAAGCTTTCTTT.

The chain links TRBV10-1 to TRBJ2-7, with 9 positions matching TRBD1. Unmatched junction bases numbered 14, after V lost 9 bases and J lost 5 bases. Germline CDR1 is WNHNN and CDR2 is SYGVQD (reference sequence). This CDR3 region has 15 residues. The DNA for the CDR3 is TGCGCCAGGGGCGGGCGGTGGGACAGGGCCAACGAGCAGTACTTC. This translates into CARGGRWDRANEQYF.